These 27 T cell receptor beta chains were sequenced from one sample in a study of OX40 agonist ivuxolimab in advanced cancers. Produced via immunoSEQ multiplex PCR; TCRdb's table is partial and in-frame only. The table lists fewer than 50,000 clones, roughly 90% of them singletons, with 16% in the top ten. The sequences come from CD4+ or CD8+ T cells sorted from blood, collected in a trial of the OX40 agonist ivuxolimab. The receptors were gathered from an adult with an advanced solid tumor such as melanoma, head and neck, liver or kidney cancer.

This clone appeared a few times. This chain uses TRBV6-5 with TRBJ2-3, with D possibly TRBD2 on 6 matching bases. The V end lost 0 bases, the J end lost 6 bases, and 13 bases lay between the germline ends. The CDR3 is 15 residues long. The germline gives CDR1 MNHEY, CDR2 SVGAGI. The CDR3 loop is CASSYSTLARDTQYF. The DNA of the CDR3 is TGTGCCAGCAGTTACTCGACCCTAGCGAGGGATACGCAGTATTTT.

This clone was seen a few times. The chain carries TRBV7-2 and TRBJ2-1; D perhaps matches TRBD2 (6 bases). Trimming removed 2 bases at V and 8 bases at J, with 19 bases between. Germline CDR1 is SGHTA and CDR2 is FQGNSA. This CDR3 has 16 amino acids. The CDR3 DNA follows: TGTGCCAGCAGCTTATTAGCAGGAGGGTCTTTCGATGAGCAGTTCTTC. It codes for CASSLLAGGSFDEQFF.

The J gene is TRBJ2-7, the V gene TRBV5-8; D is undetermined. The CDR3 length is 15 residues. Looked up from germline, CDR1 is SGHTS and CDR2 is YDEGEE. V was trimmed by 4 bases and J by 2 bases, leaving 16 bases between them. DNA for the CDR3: TGTGCCAGCAGCCTAAAACATGCTCGTCCCTACGAGCAGTACTTC. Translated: CASSLKHARPYEQYF. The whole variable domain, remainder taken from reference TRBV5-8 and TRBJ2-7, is EAGVTQSPTHLIKTRGQQATLRCSPISGHTSVYWYQQALGLGLQFLLWYDEGEERNRGNFPPRFSGRQFPNYSSELNVNALELEDSALYLCASSLKHARPYEQYFGPGTRLTVT.

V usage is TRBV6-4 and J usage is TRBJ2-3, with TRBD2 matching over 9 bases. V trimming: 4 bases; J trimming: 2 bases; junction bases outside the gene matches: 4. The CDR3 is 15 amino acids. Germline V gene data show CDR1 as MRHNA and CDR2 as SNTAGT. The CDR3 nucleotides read TGTGCCAGCAGTGCTTCTAGCGGGGACACAGATACGCAGTATTTT. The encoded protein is CASSASSGDTDTQYF.

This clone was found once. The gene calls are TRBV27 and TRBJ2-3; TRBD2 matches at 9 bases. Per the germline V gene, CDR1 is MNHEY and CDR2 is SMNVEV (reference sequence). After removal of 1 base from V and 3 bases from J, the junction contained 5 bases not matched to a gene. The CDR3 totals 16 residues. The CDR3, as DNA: TGTGCCAGCAGTTTATTGGAGCGGGGGGTTACAGATACGCAGTATTTT. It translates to CASSLLERGVTDTQYF.

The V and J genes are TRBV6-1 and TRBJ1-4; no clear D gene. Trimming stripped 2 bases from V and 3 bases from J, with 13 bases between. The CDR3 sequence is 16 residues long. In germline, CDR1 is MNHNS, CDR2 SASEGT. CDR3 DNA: TGTGCCAGCAGTGAACAGTTTAGTCGGGCTAATGAAAAACTGTTTTTT. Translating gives CASSEQFSRANEKLFF.

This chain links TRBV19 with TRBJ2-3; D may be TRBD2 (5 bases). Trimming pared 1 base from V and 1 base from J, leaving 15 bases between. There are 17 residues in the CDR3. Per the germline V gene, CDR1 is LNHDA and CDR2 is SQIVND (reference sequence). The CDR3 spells CASSIAHEERGTDTQYF. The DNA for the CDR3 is TGTGCCAGTAGTATAGCCCATGAGGAGAGGGGCACAGATACGCAGTATTTT.

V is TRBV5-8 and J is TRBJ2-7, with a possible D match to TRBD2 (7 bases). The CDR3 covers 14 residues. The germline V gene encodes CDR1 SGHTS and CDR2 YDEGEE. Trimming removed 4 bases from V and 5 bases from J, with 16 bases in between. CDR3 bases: TGTGCCAGCAGCGGGGGCGGGGGATCCCACGAGCAGTACTTC. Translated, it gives CASSGGGGSHEQYF. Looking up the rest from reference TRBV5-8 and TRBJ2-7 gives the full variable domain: EAGVTQSPTHLIKTRGQQATLRCSPISGHTSVYWYQQALGLGLQFLLWYDEGEERNRGNFPPRFSGRQFPNYSSELNVNALELEDSALYLCASSGGGGSHEQYFGPGTRLTVT.

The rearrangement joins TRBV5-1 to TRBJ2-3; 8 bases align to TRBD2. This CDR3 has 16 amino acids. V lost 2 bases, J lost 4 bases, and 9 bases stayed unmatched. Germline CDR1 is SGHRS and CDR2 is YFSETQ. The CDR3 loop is CASSFERGGLADTQYF. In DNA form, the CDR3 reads TGCGCCAGCAGCTTCGAACGGGGGGGCCTGGCAGATACGCAGTATTTT.

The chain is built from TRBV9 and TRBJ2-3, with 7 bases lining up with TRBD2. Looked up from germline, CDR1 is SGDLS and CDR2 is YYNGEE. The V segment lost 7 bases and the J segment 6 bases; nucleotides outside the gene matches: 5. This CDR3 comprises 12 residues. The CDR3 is CASEAGDDTQYF. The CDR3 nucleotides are TGTGCCAGCGAGGCGGGAGACGATACGCAGTATTTT.

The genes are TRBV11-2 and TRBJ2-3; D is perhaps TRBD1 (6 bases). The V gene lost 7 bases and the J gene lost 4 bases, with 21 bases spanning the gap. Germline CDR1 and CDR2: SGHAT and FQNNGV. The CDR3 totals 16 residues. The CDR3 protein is CASTLGPTGPADTQYF. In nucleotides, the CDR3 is TGTGCCAGCACACTGGGGCCTACAGGGCCGGCAGATACGCAGTATTTT.

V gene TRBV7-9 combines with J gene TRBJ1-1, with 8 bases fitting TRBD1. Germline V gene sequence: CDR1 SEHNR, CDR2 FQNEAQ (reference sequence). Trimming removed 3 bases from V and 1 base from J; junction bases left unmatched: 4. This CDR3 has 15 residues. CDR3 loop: CASSFRTGKNTEAFF. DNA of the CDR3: TGTGCCAGCAGCTTTAGGACAGGGAAGAACACTGAAGCTTTCTTT.

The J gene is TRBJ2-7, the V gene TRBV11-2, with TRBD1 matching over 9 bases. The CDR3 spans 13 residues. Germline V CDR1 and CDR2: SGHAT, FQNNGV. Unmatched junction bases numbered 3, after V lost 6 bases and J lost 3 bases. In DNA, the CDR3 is TGTGCCAGCAGTTGGACAGGGGACTACGAGCAGTACTTC. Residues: CASSWTGDYEQYF.

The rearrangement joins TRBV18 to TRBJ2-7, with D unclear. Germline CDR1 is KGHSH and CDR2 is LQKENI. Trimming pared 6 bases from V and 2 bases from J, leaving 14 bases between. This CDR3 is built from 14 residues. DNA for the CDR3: TGTGCCAGCTCTCCTAAAGATGAGACCTACGAGCAGTACTTC. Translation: CASSPKDETYEQYF.

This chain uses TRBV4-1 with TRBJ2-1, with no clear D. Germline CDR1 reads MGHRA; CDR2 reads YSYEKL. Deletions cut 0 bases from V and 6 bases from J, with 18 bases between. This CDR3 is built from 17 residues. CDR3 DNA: TGCGCCAGCAGCCAAGATCGGGCGGTCGTTCGTCGCAATGAGCAGTTCTTC. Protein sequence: CASSQDRAVVRRNEQFF.

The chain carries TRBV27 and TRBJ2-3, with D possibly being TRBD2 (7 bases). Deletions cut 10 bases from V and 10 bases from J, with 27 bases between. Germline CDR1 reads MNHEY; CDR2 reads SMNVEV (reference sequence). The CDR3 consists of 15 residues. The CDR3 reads CATRLGAAGPYSQYF. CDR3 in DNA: TGTGCCACCAGATTGGGGGCAGCGGGACCCTATTCGCAGTATTTT.

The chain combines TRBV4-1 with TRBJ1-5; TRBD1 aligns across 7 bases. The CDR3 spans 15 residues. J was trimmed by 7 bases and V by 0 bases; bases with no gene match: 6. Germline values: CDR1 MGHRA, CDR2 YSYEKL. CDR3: CASSQERGRSQPQHF. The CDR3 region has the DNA TGCGCCAGCAGCCAAGAAAGGGGGCGAAGCCAGCCCCAGCATTTT.

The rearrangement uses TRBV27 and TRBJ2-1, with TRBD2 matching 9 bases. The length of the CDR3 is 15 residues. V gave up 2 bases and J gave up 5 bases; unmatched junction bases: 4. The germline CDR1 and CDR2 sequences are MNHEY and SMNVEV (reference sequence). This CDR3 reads CASSLGLAGNNEQFF. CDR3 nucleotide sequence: TGTGCCAGCAGTTTAGGGCTAGCGGGGAACAATGAGCAGTTCTTC.

CDR3 protein: CASRGQSYEQYF. The CDR3 DNA reads as TGTGCCAGCAGGGGACAGTCCTACGAGCAGTACTTC. This chain connects TRBV7-9 to TRBJ2-7; TRBD1 matches 7 bases. V was pared by 6 bases and J by 1 base, with 0 bases of the junction left unmatched. This CDR3 contains 12 residues. Germline V CDR1 and CDR2: SEHNR, FQNEAQ (reference sequence).

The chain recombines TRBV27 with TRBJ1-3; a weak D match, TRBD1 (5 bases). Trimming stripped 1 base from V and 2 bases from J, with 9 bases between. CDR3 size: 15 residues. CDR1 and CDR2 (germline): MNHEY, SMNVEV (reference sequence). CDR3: CASSLLRGAGNTIYF. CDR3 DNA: TGTGCCAGCAGTTTATTACGAGGGGCTGGAAACACCATATATTTT.

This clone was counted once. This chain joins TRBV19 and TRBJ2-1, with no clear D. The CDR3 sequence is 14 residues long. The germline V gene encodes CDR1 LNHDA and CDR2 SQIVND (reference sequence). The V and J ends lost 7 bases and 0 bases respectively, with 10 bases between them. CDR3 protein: CASTDRFSYNEQFF. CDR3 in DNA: TGTGCCAGTACGGACCGGTTCTCCTACAATGAGCAGTTCTTC.

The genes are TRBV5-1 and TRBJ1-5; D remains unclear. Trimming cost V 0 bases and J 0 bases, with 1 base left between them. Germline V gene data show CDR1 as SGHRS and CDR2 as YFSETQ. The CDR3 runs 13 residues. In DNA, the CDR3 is TGCGCCAGCAGCTTGGCTAGCAATCAGCCCCAGCATTTT. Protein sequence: CASSLASNQPQHF.

CDR3 residues: CASSIFGGAYNSPLHF. As DNA, the CDR3 is TGTGCCAGTAGTATTTTTGGAGGGGCCTATAATTCACCCCTCCACTTT. The chain uses TRBV19 and TRBJ1-6; possible D gene TRBD1, 5 bases. Germline V gives CDR1 LNHDA, CDR2 SQIVND (reference sequence). This CDR3 comprises 16 residues. V lost 3 bases and J lost 2, with 11 bases in between.

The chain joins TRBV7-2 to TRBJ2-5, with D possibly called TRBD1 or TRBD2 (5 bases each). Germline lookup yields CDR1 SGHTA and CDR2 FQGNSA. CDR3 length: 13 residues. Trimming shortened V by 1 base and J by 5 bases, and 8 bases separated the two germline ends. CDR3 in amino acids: CASSLVWGETQYF. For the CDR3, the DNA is TGTGCCAGCAGCTTAGTCTGGGGGGAGACCCAGTACTTC.

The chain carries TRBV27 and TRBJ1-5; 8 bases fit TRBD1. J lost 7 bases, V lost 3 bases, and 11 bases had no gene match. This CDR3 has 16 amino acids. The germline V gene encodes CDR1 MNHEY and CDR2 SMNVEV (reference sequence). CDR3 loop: CASSFSGGELGQPQHF. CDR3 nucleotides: TGTGCCAGCAGTTTTTCAGGGGGCGAATTAGGACAGCCCCAGCATTTT.

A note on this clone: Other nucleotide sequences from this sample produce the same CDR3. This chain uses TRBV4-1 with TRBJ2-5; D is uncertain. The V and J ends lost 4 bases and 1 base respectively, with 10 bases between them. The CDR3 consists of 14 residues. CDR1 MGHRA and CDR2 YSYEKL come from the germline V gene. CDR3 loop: CASSPAWGQETQYF. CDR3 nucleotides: TGCGCCAGCAGCCCAGCGTGGGGCCAAGAGACCCAGTACTTC.

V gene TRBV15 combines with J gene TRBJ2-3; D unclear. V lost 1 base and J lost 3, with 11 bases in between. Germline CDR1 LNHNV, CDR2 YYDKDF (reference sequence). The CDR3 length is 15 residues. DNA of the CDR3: TGTGCCACCAGCAGAGCTCGGGTAACAACAGATACGCAGTATTTT. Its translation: CATSRARVTTDTQYF. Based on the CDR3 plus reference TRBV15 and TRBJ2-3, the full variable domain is DAMVIQNPRYQVTQFGKPVTLSCSQTLNHNVMYWYQQKSSQAPKLLFHYYDKDFNNEADTPDNFQSRRPNTSFCFLDIRSPGLGDTAMYLCATSRARVTTDTQYFGPGTRLTVL.